This T cell receptor (beta chain) was captured in a study of shared clonotypes between healthy human individuals. Each of the donors was a healthy adult who was HIV-negative and had not had a recent acute infection or vaccination. Profiled with immunoSEQ multiplex PCR; TCRdb holds only in-frame clones, not every one. The table includes 170,000 or so clones, approximately 62% detected once. Per germline, CDR1 SGHKS and CDR2 YYEKEE (reference sequence). Deletions cut 6 bases from V and 5 bases from J, with 13 bases between. The CDR3 has 13 amino acids. Source material: memory CD4+ T cells sorted from blood. Subset here: CD45RA-negative fraction. The rearrangement links TRBV5-5 to TRBJ2-3, with D perhaps matching TRBD1 (6 bases). The receptor was isolated from a man between 25 and 39 years old in good health. The CDR3 spells CASTEGVVDTQYF. In nucleotides, the CDR3 is TGTGCCAGCACCGAGGGGGTGGTAGATACGCAGTATTTT.